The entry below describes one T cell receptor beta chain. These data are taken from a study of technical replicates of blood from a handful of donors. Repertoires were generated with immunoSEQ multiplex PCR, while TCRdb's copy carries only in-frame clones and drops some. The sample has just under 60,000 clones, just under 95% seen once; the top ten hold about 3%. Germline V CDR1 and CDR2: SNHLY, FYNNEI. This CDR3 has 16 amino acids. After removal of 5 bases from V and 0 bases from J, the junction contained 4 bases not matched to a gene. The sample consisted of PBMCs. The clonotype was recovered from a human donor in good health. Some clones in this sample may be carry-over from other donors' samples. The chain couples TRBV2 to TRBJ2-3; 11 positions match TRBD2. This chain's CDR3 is CASSKGLADSTDTQYF. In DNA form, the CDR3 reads TGTGCCAGCAGTAAGGGACTAGCGGACAGCACAGATACGCAGTATTTT.